The next 27 T cell receptor beta chains were all read from a single sample in a study of T-cell memory formation after mild COVID-19. TCRdb processed the 5' RACE reads anew with MiXCR; each CDR3 protein has one entry. The sample has tens of thousands of distinct CDR3 sequences; approximately 13% are singletons. The sample was PBMCs or a T cell subset sorted from them (not recorded which). These receptors were taken from an adult woman who had mild COVID-19 (a few samples of this study predate the infection). Cell type and time point are not known.

This clonotype was seen only a few times. The chain has TRBV6-1 and TRBJ2-3; D remains ambiguous. The germline gives CDR1 MNHNS, CDR2 SASEGT. The CDR3 runs 16 residues. V lost 2 bases and J 1 base, leaving 13 bases between the germline ends. CDR3 protein: CASSEKVGSGTDTQYF. The DNA for the CDR3 is TGTGCCAGCAGTGAAAAGGTTGGCTCGGGCACAGATACGCAGTATTTT.

The chain couples TRBV9 to TRBJ2-1; D unresolved. This CDR3 comprises 11 residues. CDR1 and CDR2 (germline): SGDLS, YYNGEE. Trimming removed 1 base from V and 6 bases from J, with 2 bases in between. In nucleotides, the CDR3 is TGTGCCAGCAGCGTAAGCAATGAGCAGTTCTTC. Translating it yields CASSVSNEQFF.

This clonotype was counted ten times or more. V and J are TRBV7-6 and TRBJ2-3, with TRBD2 matching over 7 bases. With 5 bases clipped from V and 4 bases from J, the junction kept 6 bases outside the gene matches. The CDR3 contains 14 residues. Germline CDR1 and CDR2: SGHVS and FNYEAQ. The CDR3 loop reads CASSADGGADTQYF. The DNA for the CDR3 is TGTGCCAGCAGCGCGGATGGGGGGGCAGATACGCAGTATTTT.

About this clonotype itself: This may come from a read error, since a much larger clone is one base off. This chain connects TRBV29-1 to TRBJ2-2; 9 bases are a match to TRBD1. The CDR3 is 15 amino acids. Per germline, CDR1 SQVTM and CDR2 ANQGSEA. CDR3 sequence reads: CRGLVTGGATGELFF. As DNA, the CDR3 is TGCAGAGGCTTGGTGACAGGGGGGGCAACCGGGGAGCTGTTTTTT.

The chain links TRBV7-9 to TRBJ2-1; a possible D gene is TRBD1 (6 bases). V was pared by 5 bases and J by 2 bases, with 13 bases between. From germline, CDR1 is SEHNR and CDR2 FQNEAQ (reference sequence). This CDR3 is 15 amino acids long. In DNA, the CDR3 is TGTGCCAGCAGCCTGACAGGATTTGCCTACAATGAGCAGTTCTTC. Translation: CASSLTGFAYNEQFF.

In its sample, this clonotype was seen a few times. V gene TRBV5-1 combines with J gene TRBJ1-2; TRBD1 agrees at 7 bases. The V gene's germline CDR1 is SGHRS and CDR2 YFSETQ. The trim removed 0 bases at V and 6 bases at J, leaving 2 bases unmatched. This CDR3 comprises 13 residues. The CDR3 loop reads CASSLADRDGYTF. The CDR3 DNA reads as TGCGCCAGCAGCTTGGCCGACAGGGATGGCTACACCTTC.

This clonotype was observed a handful of times. The rearrangement uses TRBV7-8 and TRBJ2-7, with a possible D match to TRBD1 (5 bases). The CDR3 sequence is 14 residues long. V was shortened by 2 bases and J by 1 base, with 9 bases between the two germline ends. Germline V lookup: CDR1 SGHVS, CDR2 FQNEAQ. The CDR3 region has the DNA TGTGCCAGCAGCTTAAGGGGCGGATCCTACGAGCAGTACTTC. This gives the protein CASSLRGGSYEQYF.

Here the CDR3 DNA reads TGTGCCAGCAGTGAAGTTCTCCCCGTTAGATCCCCGCAGTACTTC. Protein product: CASSEVLPVRSPQYF. This chain uses TRBV6-1 with TRBJ2-7; D uncertain. V dropped 1 base and J dropped 9 bases, with 19 bases sitting between them. The CDR3 runs to 15 residues. Germline CDR1 MNHNS, CDR2 SASEGT.

This chain joins TRBV9 and TRBJ2-1; D not certain. Per germline, CDR1 SGDLS and CDR2 YYNGEE. Deletions cut 0 bases from V and 8 bases from J, with 6 bases between. The CDR3 spans 12 residues. The CDR3 sequence is CASSVVPDEQFF. Written as DNA, the CDR3 is TGTGCCAGCAGCGTAGTCCCGGATGAGCAGTTCTTC. Variable domain in full (rest from reference TRBV9 and TRBJ2-1): DSGVTQTPKHLITATGQRVTLRCSPRSGDLSVYWYQQSLDQGLQFLIQYYNGEERAKGNILERFSAQQFPDLHSELNLSSLELGDSALYFCASSVVPDEQFFGPGTRLTVL.

This clonotype was observed a handful of times. The chain has TRBV27 and TRBJ2-4; D might be TRBD2 (5 bases). The length of the CDR3 is 11 residues. CDR1 and CDR2 from the germline V gene are MNHEY and SMNVEV (reference sequence). The ends were cut back, 4 bases at V and 14 bases at J, with 12 bases in the middle. CDR3 residues: CASSYRDVEYF. Written as DNA, the CDR3 is TGTGCCAGCAGTTACCGGGATGTGGAGTACTTC.

This clonotype has a count of ten or more. The genes are TRBV7-3 and TRBJ2-7, with TRBD2 identical over 9 bases. With 3 bases clipped from V and 0 bases from J, the junction kept 3 bases outside the gene matches. This CDR3 has 15 amino acids. Germline values: CDR1 SGHTA, CDR2 FQGTGA. The CDR3 DNA reads as TGTGCCAGCAGCTTGGGTAGCGGGAGCTCCTACGAGCAGTACTTC. This gives the protein CASSLGSGSSYEQYF.

The V call is TRBV4-1, the J call TRBJ2-2, with a possible D match to TRBD2 (5 bases). Trimming cost V 5 bases and J 2 bases, with 9 bases left between them. CDR1 and CDR2 from the germline V gene are MGHRA and YSYEKL. The CDR3 length is 14 residues. As DNA, the CDR3 is TGCGCCAGCAGCGAACTAGAAAACACCGGGGAGCTGTTTTTT. Amino acid sequence: CASSELENTGELFF.

The V and J genes are TRBV9 and TRBJ1-2; no firm D call. V was clipped by 4 bases and J by 5 bases, with 12 bases between them. Germline V gene lookup returns CDR1 SGDLS and CDR2 YYNGEE. The CDR3 has 13 residues. CDR3 loop: CASSPHSGYGYTF. CDR3 nucleotides: TGTGCCAGCAGCCCGCATAGCGGATATGGCTACACCTTC. The complete variable domain, with remaining parts taken from reference TRBV9 and TRBJ1-2, reads DSGVTQTPKHLITATGQRVTLRCSPRSGDLSVYWYQQSLDQGLQFLIQYYNGEERAKGNILERFSAQQFPDLHSELNLSSLELGDSALYFCASSPHSGYGYTFGSGTRLTVV.

This clonotype was seen repeatedly, ten times or more. This chain joins TRBV4-3 and TRBJ2-2, with 9 nucleotides matching TRBD1. This CDR3 has 17 residues. Germline V gives CDR1 LGHNA, CDR2 YSLEER. The V gene end was trimmed by 1 base and the J gene end by 5 bases; junction bases not matched to a gene: 8. The CDR3 coding sequence is TGCGCCAGCAGCCAAGGACTGGGACAGGGATTGACCGGGGAGCTGTTTTTT. It yields the protein CASSQGLGQGLTGELFF.

This clonotype occurred a few times. CDR3 coding DNA: TGCGCCAGCAGCTCCGGGATCCTTCACGACGAGCAGTACTTC. Translated: CASSSGILHDEQYF. The chain carries TRBV4-1 and TRBJ2-7, with D possibly TRBD2 on 5 matching bases. This CDR3 contains 14 residues. V was trimmed by 5 bases and J by 5 bases, leaving 16 bases between them. Germline values: CDR1 MGHRA, CDR2 YSYEKL.

J is TRBJ2-1 and V is TRBV12-3 or TRBV12-4; D is unclear. Trimming took off 3 bases at V and 6 bases at J, with 6 bases between the two ends. This CDR3 has 12 residues. The CDR3 sequence is CASSFPGNEQFF. CDR3 nucleotide sequence: TGTGCCAGCAGTTTTCCCGGCAATGAGCAGTTCTTC.

The chain is built from TRBV24-1 and TRBJ2-5, with a weak D call TRBD2 (7 bases). V was shortened by 3 bases and J by 5 bases, with 15 bases between the two germline ends. Germline V gene lookup returns CDR1 KGHDR and CDR2 SFDVKD. The CDR3 has 15 residues. In nucleotides, the CDR3 is TGTGCCACCAGTGATGCAGGGGAGGGTCGGGAGACCCAGTACTTC. This gives the protein CATSDAGEGRETQYF.

This sequence joins TRBV2 and TRBJ1-2, with D tentatively TRBD1 (6 bases). The CDR3 covers 13 residues. Germline V gives CDR1 SNHLY, CDR2 FYNNEI. Trimming removed 9 bases from V and 3 bases from J, with 14 bases in between. The CDR3 region is CARSRGGDYGYTF. The CDR3 nucleotides read TGTGCCAGGTCCAGAGGGGGAGACTATGGCTACACCTTC.

J is TRBJ2-1 and V is TRBV7-2; 9 nucleotides agree with TRBD2. This CDR3 comprises 16 residues. Germline V gene lookup returns CDR1 SGHTA and CDR2 FQGNSA. With 5 bases clipped from V and 1 base from J, the junction kept 6 bases outside the gene matches. The CDR3 is CASSGGLAPSYNEQFF. Written as DNA, the CDR3 is TGTGCCAGCAGCGGGGGACTAGCCCCTTCCTACAATGAGCAGTTCTTC.

There are a few counts of this clonotype. This chain links TRBV12-3 or TRBV12-4 with TRBJ1-1, with D maybe TRBD1 (5 bases). The CDR3 extends over 15 amino acids. V lost 5 bases and J lost 6, with 19 bases in between. CDR3 DNA: TGTGCCAGCAGTAAACACCCCGGGGCCCAGGCTGAAGCTTTCTTT. Amino acids: CASSKHPGAQAEAFF.

This clonotype was found a few times. The V and J genes are TRBV20-1 and TRBJ2-3, with 11 bases identical to TRBD2. Germline V gene data show CDR1 as DFQATT and CDR2 as SNEGSKA (reference sequence). V trimming: 5 bases; J trimming: 0 bases; junction bases outside the gene matches: 7. The CDR3 is 16 amino acids. Here the CDR3 reads CSALPSGRSSTDTQYF. As DNA, the CDR3 is TGCAGTGCTCTTCCTAGCGGGAGGTCTAGCACAGATACGCAGTATTTT.

This clonotype was found many times. The genes are TRBV7-9 and TRBJ2-7; 7 bases line up with TRBD1. This CDR3 is built from 13 residues. Trimming at V came to 6 bases and at J to 2 bases, leaving 4 bases not matched to a gene. Germline-derived CDR1 and CDR2 are SEHNR and FQNEAQ (reference sequence). CDR3 sequence reads: CASSQGVAYEQYF. The CDR3, as DNA: TGTGCCAGCAGTCAGGGGGTGGCCTACGAGCAGTACTTC.

This clonotype has more than one count but fewer than ten. The chain joins TRBV20-1 to TRBJ2-3; 7 bases are shared with TRBD1. Germline V gene sequence: CDR1 DFQATT, CDR2 SNEGSKA (reference sequence). The V gene end was trimmed by 0 bases and the J gene end by 2 bases; junction bases not matched to a gene: 5. CDR3 length: 15 amino acids. In DNA, the CDR3 is TGCAGTGCTAGAGATCTTGACAGGGACACAGATACGCAGTATTTT. The encoded protein is CSARDLDRDTDTQYF.

This clonotype turned up a few times. The genes are TRBV20-1 and TRBJ2-2, with D possibly TRBD1 on 6 matching bases. Germline assignment: CDR1 DFQATT and CDR2 SNEGSKA (reference sequence). Trimming left V 0 bases short and J 4 bases short, with 18 bases between. The CDR3 length is 17 residues. CDR3 DNA sequence: TGCAGTGCTAGAGATTTTGGGGGCCTCGATGTCACCGGGGAGCTGTTTTTT. This codes for CSARDFGGLDVTGELFF.

The chain employs TRBV29-1 and TRBJ2-7, with 10 bases identical to TRBD2. The CDR3 loop spans 16 amino acids. CDR1 and CDR2 from the germline V gene are SQVTM and ANQGSEA. V shed 4 bases, J shed 0 bases, and the junction held 9 bases outside the gene matches. CDR3 nucleotide sequence: TGCAGCGTTGTTCCTAGCGGGAGACCCAGCTCCTACGAGCAGTACTTC. This sequence encodes CSVVPSGRPSSYEQYF.

This clonotype was seen at least ten times. J is TRBJ2-7 and V is TRBV4-1, with a tentative D call TRBD2 (5 bases). The CDR3 loop spans 14 amino acids. V was trimmed by 3 bases and J by 6 bases, leaving 15 bases between them. Germline V gene sequence: CDR1 MGHRA, CDR2 YSYEKL. The CDR3 sequence is CASSHKLGQAEQYF. In nucleotides, the CDR3 is TGCGCCAGCAGCCACAAACTAGGGCAGGCCGAGCAGTACTTC.

At least ten counts were recorded for this clonotype. The gene calls are TRBV7-6 and TRBJ2-5, with D possibly being TRBD1 (5 bases). The CDR3 has 15 residues. V dropped 1 base and J dropped 1 base, with 10 bases sitting between them. The V gene's germline CDR1 is SGHVS and CDR2 FNYEAQ. The CDR3 nucleotides are TGTGCCAGCAGCTTAGGTTATGGGGCCCAAGAGACCCAGTACTTC. It specifies CASSLGYGAQETQYF. The variable domain in full, completed from reference TRBV7-6 and TRBJ2-5, reads GAGVSQSPRYKVTKRGQDVALRCDPISGHVSLYWYRQALGQGPEFLTYFNYEAQQDKSGLPNDRFSAERPEGSISTLTIQRTEQRDSAMYRCASSLGYGAQETQYFGPGTRLLVL.